A selection of T cell receptor beta chains follows, all from one sample in a study of early T cells in non-severe SARS-CoV-2 infection. TCRdb used MiXCR to reprocess the 5' RACE reads, holding one entry per CDR3 protein. The sample has about 39,000 distinct CDR3 sequences, around 7% seen once; the top ten hold 4% to 5.5%. The sequencing sample was made of whole blood. The origin of the receptors is an adult who was a healthcare worker with PCR-confirmed SARS-CoV-2 infection or an uninfected control (not recorded which). Both conserved end residues are part of each CDR3.

>TRBJ2-5|TRBV18
CASSPLDFGETQYF
>TRBJ2-1|TRBV7-3
CASSLTGAGGEQFF
>TRBJ2-2|TRBV20-1
CSATGSGELFF
>TRBJ2-3|TRBV4-3
CASSQDPLTDTQYF
>TRBJ2-2|TRBV2
CAITNTGELFF
>TRBJ2-2|TRBV13
CATRSGANTGELFF
>TRBJ2-7|TRBV20-1
CSAPGLAGSTYEQYF
>TRBJ2-2|TRBV7-3
CASSPLSSLRGGGLNTGELFF
>TRBJ1-2|TRBV30
CTWSVSGYYGYTF
>TRBJ2-2|TRBV19
CASRWGQPNTGELFF
>TRBJ1-1|TRBV4-3
CASSQARGAEAFF
>TRBJ2-1|TRBV9
CASSVRQGAGEQFF
>TRBJ2-5|TRBV5-6
CASSAAGTEETQYF
>TRBJ2-7|TRBV19
CASSIDGGPYEQYF
>TRBJ2-5|TRBV7-9
CASSLVQETQYF
>TRBJ2-7|TRBV7-3
CASSLSPSSHEQYF
>TRBJ2-1|TRBV12-3/TRBV12-4
CASSPRQGRNNEQFF
>TRBJ2-3|TRBV3-1
CASSPWTVSTDTQYF
>TRBJ2-7|TRBV10-1
CASSPSGPGGPYEQYF
>TRBJ2-3|TRBV11-2
CASSLEGDTQYF
>TRBJ2-5|TRBV6-5
CASSARVPETQYF
>TRBJ2-3|TRBV12-5
CASGFGTLQYF
>TRBJ2-3|TRBV15
CATSRVAGPTDTQYF
>TRBJ2-7|TRBV12-3/TRBV12-4
CASRLGQAFSYEQYF
>TRBJ1-2|TRBV29-1
CSVQSLRYGYTF
>TRBJ1-5|TRBV28
CASEEVNQPQHF
>TRBJ1-5|TRBV11-2
CASSPGQENQPQHF
>TRBJ2-5|TRBV9
CASSPTGGTLQETQYF
>TRBJ2-7|TRBV7-9
CASSWELGEQYF
>TRBJ2-7|TRBV5-1
CASNQAQGSSYEQYF
>TRBJ1-4|TRBV7-9
CASSLRTGDNEKLFF
>TRBJ2-7|TRBV20-1
CSASGGASYEQYF
>TRBJ2-7|TRBV5-1
CASKISATYEQYF
>TRBJ1-1|TRBV9
CASSVAGGGTEAFF
>TRBJ2-5|TRBV5-4
CASSPEAGREETQYF